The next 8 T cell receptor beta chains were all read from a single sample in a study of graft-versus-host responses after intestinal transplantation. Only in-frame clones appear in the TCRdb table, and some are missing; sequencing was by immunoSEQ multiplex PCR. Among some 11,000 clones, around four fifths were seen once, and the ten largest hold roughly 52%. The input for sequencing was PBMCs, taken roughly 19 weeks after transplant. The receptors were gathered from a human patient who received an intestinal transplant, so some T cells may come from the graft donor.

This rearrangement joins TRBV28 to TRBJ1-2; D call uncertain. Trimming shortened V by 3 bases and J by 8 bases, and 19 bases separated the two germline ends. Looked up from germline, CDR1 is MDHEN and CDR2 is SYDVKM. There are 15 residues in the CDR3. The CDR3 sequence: CASSFSPRAPIGYTF. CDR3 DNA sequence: TGTGCCAGCAGTTTCTCCCCAAGGGCGCCCATAGGCTACACCTTC.

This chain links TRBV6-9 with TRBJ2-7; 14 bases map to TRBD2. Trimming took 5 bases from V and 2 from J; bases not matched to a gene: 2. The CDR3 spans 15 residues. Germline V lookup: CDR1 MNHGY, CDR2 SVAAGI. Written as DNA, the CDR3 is TGTGCCAGCAGTGAGGGACTAGCGGGGGCCTACGAGCAGTACTTC. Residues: CASSEGLAGAYEQYF.

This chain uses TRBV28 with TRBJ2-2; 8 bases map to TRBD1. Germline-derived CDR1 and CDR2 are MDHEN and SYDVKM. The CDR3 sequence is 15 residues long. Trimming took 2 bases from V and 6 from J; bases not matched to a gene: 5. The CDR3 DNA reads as TGTGCCAGCAGTTTAAATTTACAGGGGGCCGGGGAGCTGTTTTTT. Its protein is CASSLNLQGAGELFF.

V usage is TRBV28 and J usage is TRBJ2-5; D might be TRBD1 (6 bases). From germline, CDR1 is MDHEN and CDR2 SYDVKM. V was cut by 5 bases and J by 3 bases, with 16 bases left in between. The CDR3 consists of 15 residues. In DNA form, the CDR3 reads TGTGCCAGCAGTCGGCCAGGGGTTGGAGAAGAGACCCAGTACTTC. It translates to CASSRPGVGEETQYF.

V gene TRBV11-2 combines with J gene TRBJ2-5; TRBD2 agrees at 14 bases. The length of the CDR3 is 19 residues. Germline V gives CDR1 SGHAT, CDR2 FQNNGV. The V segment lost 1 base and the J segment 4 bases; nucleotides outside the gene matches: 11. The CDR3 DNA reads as TGTGCCAGCAGCTTAGTGCGCAGGGGACTAGCGGGAGTCGGAGAGACCCAGTACTTC. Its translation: CASSLVRRGLAGVGETQYF.

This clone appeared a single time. The DNA for the CDR3 is TGTGCCAGCAACGCCGGGACAGGGAACGACGAGCAGTACTTC. Protein sequence: CASNAGTGNDEQYF. This chain uses TRBV6-5 with TRBJ2-7; 9 bases line up with TRBD1. This CDR3 is 14 amino acids long. Germline CDR1 is MNHEY and CDR2 is SVGAGI. The J segment lost 5 bases and the V segment lost 7 bases, leaving 9 bases of the junction unmatched.

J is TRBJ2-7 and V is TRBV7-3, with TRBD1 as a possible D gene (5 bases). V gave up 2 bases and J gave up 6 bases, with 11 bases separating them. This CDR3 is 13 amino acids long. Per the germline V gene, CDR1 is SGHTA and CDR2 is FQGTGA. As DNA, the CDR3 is TGTGCCAGCAGCTTACAGGGTTTTGGCGAGCAGTACTTC. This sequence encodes CASSLQGFGEQYF.

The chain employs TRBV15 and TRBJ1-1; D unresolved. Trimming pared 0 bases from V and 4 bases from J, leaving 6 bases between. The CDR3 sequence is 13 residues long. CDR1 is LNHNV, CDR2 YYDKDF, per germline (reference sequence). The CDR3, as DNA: TGTGCCACCAGCAGAGATGAGCGCACTGAAGCTTTCTTT. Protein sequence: CATSRDERTEAFF.